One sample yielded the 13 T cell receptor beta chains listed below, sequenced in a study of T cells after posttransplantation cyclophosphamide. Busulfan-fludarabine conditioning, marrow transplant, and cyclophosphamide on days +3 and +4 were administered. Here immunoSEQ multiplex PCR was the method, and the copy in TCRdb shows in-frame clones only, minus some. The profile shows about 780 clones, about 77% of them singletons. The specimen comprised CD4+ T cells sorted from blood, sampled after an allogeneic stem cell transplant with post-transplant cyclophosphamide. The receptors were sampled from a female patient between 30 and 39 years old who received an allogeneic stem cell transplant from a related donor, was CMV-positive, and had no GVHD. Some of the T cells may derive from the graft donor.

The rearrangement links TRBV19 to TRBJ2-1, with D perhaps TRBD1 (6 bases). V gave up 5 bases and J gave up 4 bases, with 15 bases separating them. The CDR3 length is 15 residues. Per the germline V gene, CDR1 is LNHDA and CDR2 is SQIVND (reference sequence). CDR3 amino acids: CASSEGTRQYNEQFF. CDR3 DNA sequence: TGTGCCAGTAGTGAGGGGACAAGGCAATACAATGAGCAGTTCTTC.

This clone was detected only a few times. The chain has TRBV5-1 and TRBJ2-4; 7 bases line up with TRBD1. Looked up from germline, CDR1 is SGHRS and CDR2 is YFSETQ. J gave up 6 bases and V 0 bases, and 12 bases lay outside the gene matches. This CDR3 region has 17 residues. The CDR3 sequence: CASSLGQGEGVGNIQYF. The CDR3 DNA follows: TGCGCCAGCAGCTTGGGACAGGGAGAAGGAGTTGGAAACATTCAGTACTTC.

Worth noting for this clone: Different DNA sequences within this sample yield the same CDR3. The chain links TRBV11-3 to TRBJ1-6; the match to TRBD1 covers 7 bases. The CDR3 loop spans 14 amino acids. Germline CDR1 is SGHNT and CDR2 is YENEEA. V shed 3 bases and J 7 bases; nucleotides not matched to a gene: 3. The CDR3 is CASSLGQSNSPLHF. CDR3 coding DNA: TGTGCCAGCAGCTTGGGACAGTCAAATTCACCCCTCCACTTT.

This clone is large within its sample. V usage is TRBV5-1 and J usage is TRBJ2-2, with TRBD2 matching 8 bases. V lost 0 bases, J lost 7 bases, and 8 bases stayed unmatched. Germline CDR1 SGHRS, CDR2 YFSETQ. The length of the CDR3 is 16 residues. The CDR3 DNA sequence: TGCGCCAGCAGCTTGGGAGGAGCGGGGGACGGCGGGGAGCTGTTTTTT. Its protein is CASSLGGAGDGGELFF. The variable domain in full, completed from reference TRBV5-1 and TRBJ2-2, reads KAGVTQTPRYLIKTRGQQVTLSCSPISGHRSVSWYQQTPGQGLQFLFEYFSETQRNKGNFPGRFSGRQFSNSRSEMNVSTLELGDSALYLCASSLGGAGDGGELFFGEGSRLTVL.

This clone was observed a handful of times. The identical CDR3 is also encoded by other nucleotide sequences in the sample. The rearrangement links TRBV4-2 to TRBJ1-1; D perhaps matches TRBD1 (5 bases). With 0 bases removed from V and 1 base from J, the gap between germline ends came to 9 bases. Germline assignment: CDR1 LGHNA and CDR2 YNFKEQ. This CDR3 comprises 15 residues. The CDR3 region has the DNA TGTGCCAGCAGCCAAGAAGGGGATTGGAACACTGAAGCTTTCTTT. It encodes CASSQEGDWNTEAFF.

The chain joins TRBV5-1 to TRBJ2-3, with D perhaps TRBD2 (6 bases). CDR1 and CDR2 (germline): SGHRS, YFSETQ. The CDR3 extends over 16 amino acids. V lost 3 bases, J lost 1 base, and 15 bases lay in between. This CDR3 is CASSWVGGLGTDTQYF. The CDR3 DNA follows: TGCGCCAGCAGCTGGGTGGGGGGACTCGGCACAGATACGCAGTATTTT.

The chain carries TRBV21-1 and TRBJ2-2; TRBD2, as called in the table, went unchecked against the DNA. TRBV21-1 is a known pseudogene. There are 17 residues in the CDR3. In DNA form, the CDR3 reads TGTGCCAGCAGCAAAGAGGCGAAGCTACTATACACCGGGGAGCTGTTTTTT. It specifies CASSKEAKLLYTGELFF.

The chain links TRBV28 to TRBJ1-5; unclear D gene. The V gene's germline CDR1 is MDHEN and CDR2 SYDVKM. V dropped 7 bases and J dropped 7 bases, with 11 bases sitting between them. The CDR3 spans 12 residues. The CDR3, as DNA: TGTGCCAGCAAGGAGGGTACCCAGCCCCAGCATTTT. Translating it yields CASKEGTQPQHF.

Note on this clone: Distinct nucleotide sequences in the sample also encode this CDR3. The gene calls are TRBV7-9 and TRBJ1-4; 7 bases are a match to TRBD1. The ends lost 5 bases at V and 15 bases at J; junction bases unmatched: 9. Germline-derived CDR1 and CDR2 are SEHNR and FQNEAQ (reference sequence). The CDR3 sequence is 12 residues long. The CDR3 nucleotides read TGTGCCAGCAGCGGCAGGGGGGTTTACTTGTTTTTT. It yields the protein CASSGRGVYLFF.

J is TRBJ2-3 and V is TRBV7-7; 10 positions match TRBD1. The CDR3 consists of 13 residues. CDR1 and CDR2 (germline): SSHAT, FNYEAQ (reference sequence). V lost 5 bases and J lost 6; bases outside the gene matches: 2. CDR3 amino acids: CASSQDRGDTQYF. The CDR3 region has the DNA TGTGCCAGCAGCCAGGACAGGGGGGATACGCAGTATTTT.

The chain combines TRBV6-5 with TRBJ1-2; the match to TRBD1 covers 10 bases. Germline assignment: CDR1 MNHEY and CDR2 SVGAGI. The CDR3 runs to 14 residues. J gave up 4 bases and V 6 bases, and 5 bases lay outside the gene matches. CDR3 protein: CASRHRTGGYGYTF. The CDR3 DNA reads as TGTGCCAGCAGGCATCGGACAGGGGGCTATGGCTACACCTTC.

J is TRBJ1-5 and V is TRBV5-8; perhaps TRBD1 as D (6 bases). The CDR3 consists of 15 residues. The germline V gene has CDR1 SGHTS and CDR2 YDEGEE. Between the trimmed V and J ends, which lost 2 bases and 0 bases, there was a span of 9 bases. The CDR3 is CASSLGQFSNQPQHF. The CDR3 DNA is TGTGCCAGCAGCTTAGGACAGTTTAGCAATCAGCCCCAGCATTTT.

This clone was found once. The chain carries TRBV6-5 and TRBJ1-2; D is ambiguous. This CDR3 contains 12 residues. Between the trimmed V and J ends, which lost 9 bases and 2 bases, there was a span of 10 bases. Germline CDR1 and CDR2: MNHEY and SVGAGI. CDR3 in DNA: TGTGCCAGTAAGGAGGCAAACTATGGCTACACCTTC. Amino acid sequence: CASKEANYGYTF.